This T cell receptor beta chain is from a study of technical replicates of blood from a handful of donors. Clones were sequenced by immunoSEQ multiplex PCR, and TCRdb holds only the in-frame ones, with some missing. The table lists about 70,000 clones, around 97% of them singletons, with approximately 0.2% in the top ten. Germline V gene lookup returns CDR1 LNHDA and CDR2 SQIVND (reference sequence). With 8 bases clipped from V and 0 bases from J, the junction kept 8 bases outside the gene matches. This CDR3 contains 15 residues. The TCR originated in a human donor in good health. This chain connects TRBV19 to TRBJ1-1; 8 nucleotides align to TRBD1. The sequencing input was T cells isolated from PBMCs. The chain's CDR3 is CASETGQGLNTEAFF. CDR3 DNA sequence: TGTGCCAGTGAGACCGGACAGGGCCTGAACACTGAAGCTTTCTTT. Supplemented by reference TRBV19 and TRBJ1-1, the full variable domain reads DGGITQSPKYLFRKEGQNVTLSCEQNLNHDAMYWYRQDPGQGLRLIYYSQIVNDFQKGDIAEGYSVSREKKESFPLTVTSAQKNPTAFYLCASETGQGLNTEAFFGQGTRLTVV.